These 5 T cell receptor beta chains originate from one sample sequenced in a study of blood T cell repertoires in COVID-19. The data were produced by immunoSEQ multiplex PCR, yet TCRdb's version contains in-frame clones alone and is incomplete. The sample carries hundreds of thousands of clones, over 75% recorded once. The specimen was PBMCs or T cells enriched from blood (not recorded which). The receptors shown here come from a woman in her forties who had recovered from COVID-19.

This chain joins TRBV5-4 and TRBJ2-1, with D perhaps TRBD2 (7 bases). CDR3 size: 15 residues. V lost 5 bases, J lost 4 bases, and 16 bases lay in between. Germline assignment: CDR1 SGHNT and CDR2 YYREEE (reference sequence). CDR3 DNA sequence: TGTGCCAGCAGTCCATGGGGGGGCTCGTACAATGAGCAGTTCTTC. This translates into CASSPWGGSYNEQFF. The complete variable domain, with remaining parts taken from reference TRBV5-4 and TRBJ2-1, reads ETGVTQSPTHLIKTRGQQVTLRCSSQSGHNTVSWYQQALGQGPQFIFQYYREEENGRGNFPPRFSGLQFPNYSSELNVNALELDDSALYLCASSPWGGSYNEQFFGPGTRLTVL.

This chain uses TRBV23-1 with TRBJ2-7, with TRBD1 matching over 7 bases. TRBV23-1 is labeled an ORF, and its function is uncertain. This CDR3 comprises 16 residues. Trimming took 5 bases from V and 2 from J; bases not matched to a gene: 12. CDR3 bases: TGCGCCAGCAGTAAAGGGACCGGGACAGCCACCTACGAGCAGTACTTC. The encoded protein is CASSKGTGTATYEQYF.

The genes are TRBV19 and TRBJ2-2, with TRBD2 identical over 7 bases. The CDR3 length is 14 residues. From germline, CDR1 is LNHDA and CDR2 SQIVND (reference sequence). V was clipped by 4 bases and J by 7 bases; unmatched bases: 6. CDR3 DNA sequence: TGTGCCAGTAGTAGTTTGGCGGGGGTCGGGGAGCTGTTTTTT. As protein: CASSSLAGVGELFF.

Regarding this clone: The identical CDR3 is also encoded by other nucleotide sequences in the sample. The chain uses TRBV9 and TRBJ2-3; 7 bases fit TRBD2. This CDR3 spans 16 amino acids. In germline, CDR1 is SGDLS, CDR2 YYNGEE. Trimming at V came to 4 bases and at J to 0 bases, leaving 8 bases not matched to a gene. CDR3 in DNA: TGTGCCAGCAGCCCCTTAGCGGGCTCTAGCACAGATACGCAGTATTTT. Protein sequence: CASSPLAGSSTDTQYF.

The J gene is TRBJ2-3, the V gene TRBV4-2; 14 nucleotides match TRBD2. Germline loops: CDR1 LGHNA, CDR2 YNFKEQ. The V and J ends lost 4 bases and 4 bases, in that order; junction bases with no gene match: 4. CDR3 length: 16 amino acids. The CDR3, as DNA: TGTGCCAGCAGCCCCGGGACTAGCGGGAGACCAGATACGCAGTATTTT. This sequence encodes CASSPGTSGRPDTQYF.